This T cell receptor (beta chain) was captured by sequencing in a study of blood T cell repertoires in COVID-19. Whole-study context: The samples span acute and convalescent COVID-19 from the United States, Italy and Spain. In each case, the material was cDNA or gDNA derived from T cells, B-cell-depleted T cells, or PBMCs.

Membership in each cohort depended on participant-reported clinical history. Authors' analysis steps: Using reference gene primer amplification, nucleated cell counts were estimated. Libraries were prepared by immunoSEQ multiplex PCR; TCRdb keeps only in-frame clonotypes and omits some of them. That table supplies the V and J calls and clone size; D and trimming were determined from the DNA. This sample has about 280,000 clones; nearly 90% occur once, and the top ten carry 1.5% to 2%. Sequencing input: PBMCs or T cells enriched from blood (not recorded which). This sequence originates from a woman in her late teens or twenties with acute COVID-19.

This CDR3 reads CASSDRTGANEQYF. The CDR3 DNA is TGTGCCAGCAGTGATAGGACAGGGGCCAACGAGCAGTACTTC. The chain links TRBV2 to TRBJ2-7, with TRBD1 matching 9 bases. This CDR3 comprises 14 residues. CDR1 is SNHLY, CDR2 FYNNEI, per germline. The J segment lost 5 bases and the V segment lost 3 bases, leaving 5 bases of the junction unmatched.